This TCR beta chain was documented in a study of blood T cell repertoires in COVID-19. The authors' processing: Reference gene primer amplification gave nucleated cell count estimates. The protocol was immunoSEQ multiplex PCR, while the TCRdb copy is restricted to in-frame clones and leaves out a portion. V, J and clone size reflect that table, while D and trimming were determined from the DNA. This table has approximately 72,000 clones, around 85% appearing once. Trimming removed 3 bases from V and 10 bases from J, with 18 bases in between. CDR1 and CDR2 (germline): SNHLY, FYNNEI. The CDR3 runs to 14 residues.

The origin of this receptor is a man aged 45-65 years with acute or convalescent COVID-19. The rearrangement links TRBV2 to TRBJ1-2, with D possibly TRBD1 on 5 matching bases. The sequenced sample consisted of peripheral blood. The CDR3 spells CASSERGRRGDYTF. The CDR3 coding sequence is TGTGCCAGCAGTGAGCGGGGACGGCGCGGGGACTACACCTTC.